These 25 T cell receptor beta chains came from one sample sequenced in a study of Ad26.COV2.S vaccination and SARS-CoV-2 variants (dated by TCRdb to about 2021). The library was obtained by the immunoSEQ multiplex PCR assay. The immuneACCESS repertoire file appears here via TCRdb, limited to in-frame rearrangements. These files lack a portion of the clones; in checked studies, under half of the deficit traces to unresolved V genes, and the cause of the others is not known. The table for this sample lists a few hundred thousand clones; roughly 90% of them were counted only once. The ten largest clonotypes hold 1.9% of the sample. The label giving this sample's treatment or condition can be read as: some 20 received Ad26.COV2.S at low or high dose, single or two shots; roughly five received placebo; per-sample allocation not given. Repertoires of vaccine and placebo recipients were sequenced from samples collected on day 63 after the first injection.

The material was peripheral blood, obtained in a trial of Ad26.COV2.S vaccine versus placebo. The receptors come from a person between 18 and 59 years old who received the Ad26.COV2.S COVID-19 vaccine or a placebo.

This clone was recorded once. V usage is TRBV15 and J usage is TRBJ2-2, with 7 bases that match TRBD1. Looked up from germline, CDR1 is LNHNV and CDR2 is YYDKDF (reference sequence). Unmatched junction bases numbered 9, after V lost 9 bases and J lost 5 bases. The CDR3 length is 14 residues. DNA of the CDR3: TGTGCCACAGGCCTGACAGGGTCTACCGGGGAGCTGTTTTTT. Its translation is CATGLTGSTGELFF.

This chain connects TRBV28 to TRBJ1-2; D possibly corresponds to TRBD1 (6 bases). The V gene's germline CDR1 is MDHEN and CDR2 SYDVKM. V was clipped by 3 bases and J by 7 bases, with 15 bases between them. CDR3 size: 14 residues. Written as DNA, the CDR3 is TGTGCCAGCAGTTTTAGGGCGACACAGGGTGGCTACACCTTC. It specifies CASSFRATQGGYTF.

This sequence joins TRBV12-3 or TRBV12-4 and TRBJ2-7; D is ambiguous. This CDR3 has 13 residues. The V gene lost 6 bases and the J gene lost 4 bases, with 13 bases spanning the gap. The CDR3 sequence is CASSPAVRYEQYF. The CDR3 DNA reads as TGTGCCAGCAGCCCCGCCGTGAGGTACGAGCAGTACTTC.

This CDR3 reads CASSGRGYYEQYF. The DNA for the CDR3 is TGTGCCAGCAGTGGCAGGGGATACTACGAGCAGTACTTC. The rearrangement links TRBV28 to TRBJ2-7; TRBD1 is a possible D gene (6 bases). The CDR3 length is 13 residues. The V end lost 5 bases, the J end lost 3 bases, and 11 bases lay between the germline ends. CDR1 MDHEN and CDR2 SYDVKM come from the germline V gene.

V and J are TRBV27 and TRBJ1-2; D unresolved. Germline values: CDR1 MNHEY, CDR2 SMNVEV (reference sequence). V lost 5 bases and J 4 bases, leaving 14 bases between the germline ends. This CDR3 is 14 amino acids long. CDR3 sequence reads: CASSPRSGPYGYTF. As DNA, the CDR3 is TGTGCCAGCAGTCCAAGGTCCGGCCCCTATGGCTACACCTTC.

This clone was seen only a few times. The chain has TRBV12-3 or TRBV12-4 and TRBJ2-7, with a possible D match to TRBD1 (6 bases). V shed 5 bases and J shed 3 bases, with 11 bases lying between them. The CDR3 runs to 13 residues. CDR3 protein: CASSLGTIYEQYF. For the CDR3, the DNA is TGTGCCAGCAGTCTCGGGACAATCTACGAGCAGTACTTC.

V and J are TRBV29-1 and TRBJ2-5, with 10 bases fitting TRBD2. J was trimmed by 3 bases and V by 4 bases; bases with no gene match: 5. The CDR3 loop spans 14 amino acids. CDR1 and CDR2 from the germline V gene are SQVTM and ANQGSEA. The CDR3 DNA is TGCAGCGTTGGTCTAGCGGGAGTAGAAGAGACCCAGTACTTC. Encoded protein: CSVGLAGVEETQYF.

The rearrangement links TRBV6-1 to TRBJ1-5; tentative D call: TRBD1 (6 bases). With 2 bases removed from V and 3 bases from J, the gap between germline ends came to 14 bases. CDR1 is MNHNS, CDR2 SASEGT, per germline. This CDR3 comprises 16 residues. Here the CDR3 DNA reads TGTGCCAGCAGTGAAACGGGGGCAGTAATCAATCAGCCCCAGCATTTT. This translates into CASSETGAVINQPQHF.

The gene calls are TRBV19 and TRBJ1-1; the D is unclear. This CDR3 region has 11 residues. Trimming pared 4 bases from V and 8 bases from J, leaving 8 bases between. Germline V gives CDR1 LNHDA, CDR2 SQIVND (reference sequence). In DNA form, the CDR3 reads TGTGCCAGTAGTAGGGAGTTAGAAGCTTTCTTT. As protein: CASSRELEAFF.

The J gene is TRBJ1-5, the V gene TRBV15, with TRBD1 as a possible D gene (5 bases). Trimming cost V 7 bases and J 6 bases, with 22 bases left between them. The germline V gene has CDR1 LNHNV and CDR2 YYDKDF (reference sequence). The CDR3 spans 16 residues. CDR3 sequence reads: CATKLGVGDRGQPQHF. The CDR3 nucleotides read TGTGCCACCAAGTTAGGGGTCGGGGATCGGGGTCAGCCCCAGCATTTT.

The chain recombines TRBV11-3 with TRBJ2-2; possibly TRBD2 for D (5 bases). Germline loops: CDR1 SGHNT, CDR2 YENEEA. V lost 0 bases and J 6 bases, leaving 8 bases between the germline ends. The CDR3 has 14 amino acids. DNA for the CDR3: TGTGCCAGCAGCTTAGATCGGGGTTCCGGGGAGCTGTTTTTT. It specifies CASSLDRGSGELFF.

This clone was picked up one time. The gene calls are TRBV9 and TRBJ2-2, with a possible D match to TRBD2 (5 bases). Germline lookup yields CDR1 SGDLS and CDR2 YYNGEE. The V gene lost 2 bases and the J gene lost 4 bases, with 12 bases spanning the gap. The CDR3 runs to 15 residues. DNA of the CDR3: TGTGCCAGCAGCGTGGGGAGCCCCGGCACCGGGGAGCTGTTTTTT. This translates into CASSVGSPGTGELFF.

The chain joins TRBV24-1 to TRBJ2-7; 9 nucleotides match TRBD1. CDR1 and CDR2 from the germline V gene are KGHDR and SFDVKD. Unmatched junction bases numbered 7, after V lost 4 bases and J lost 7 bases. The CDR3 is made up of 14 amino acids. CDR3 residues: CATSEGTGWREQYF. CDR3 coding DNA: TGTGCCACCAGTGAGGGGACAGGGTGGAGAGAGCAGTACTTC.

The chain carries TRBV6-5 and TRBJ2-3; D is uncertain. The V gene lost 6 bases and the J gene lost 2 bases, with 15 bases spanning the gap. Germline V gene data show CDR1 as MNHEY and CDR2 as SVGAGI. CDR3 length equals 15 residues. CDR3 DNA: TGTGCCAGCAGCCGCCTAGGGTCTTCCACAGATACGCAGTATTTT. Protein: CASSRLGSSTDTQYF.

This sequence joins TRBV6-2 or TRBV6-3 and TRBJ1-5; D might be TRBD1 (6 bases). Germline CDR1 MNHEY, CDR2 SVGEGT. The CDR3 runs to 15 residues. V gave up 2 bases and J gave up 3 bases, with 11 bases separating them. CDR3 in DNA: TGTGCCAGCAGTTACGCCACAGGGCCCAATCAGCCCCAGCATTTT. Its protein product is CASSYATGPNQPQHF.

This chain links TRBV2 with TRBJ1-4; weak D call: TRBD1 (6 bases). Germline CDR1 is SNHLY and CDR2 is FYNNEI. V was trimmed by 5 bases and J by 0 bases, leaving 10 bases between them. The CDR3 sequence is 15 residues long. DNA for the CDR3: TGTGCCAGCAGTCAAAGGACAGCAACTAATGAAAAACTGTTTTTT. Translating gives CASSQRTATNEKLFF.

V and J are TRBV5-5 and TRBJ2-7; D possibly corresponds to TRBD1 (5 bases). The germline V gene encodes CDR1 SGHKS and CDR2 YYEKEE (reference sequence). There are 13 residues in the CDR3. The V and J ends lost 0 bases and 3 bases respectively, with 7 bases between them. This chain's CDR3 is CASSLGQNYEQYF. CDR3 coding DNA: TGTGCCAGCAGCTTGGGACAGAACTACGAGCAGTACTTC.

About this clone: The sample contains more than one DNA sequence encoding this CDR3. V gene TRBV5-1 combines with J gene TRBJ2-6; D is unresolved. The germline V gene has CDR1 SGHRS and CDR2 YFSETQ. V shed 0 bases and J shed 0 bases, with 4 bases lying between them. The CDR3 totals 15 residues. The CDR3 sequence is CASSLGSSGANVLTF. The CDR3 coding sequence is TGCGCCAGCAGCTTGGGGAGCTCTGGGGCCAACGTCCTGACTTTC.

This clone was picked up a small number of times. The chain recombines TRBV28 with TRBJ1-2, with D possibly TRBD1 on 5 matching bases. Trimming cost V 6 bases and J 1 base, with 15 bases left between them. Germline V lookup: CDR1 MDHEN, CDR2 SYDVKM. CDR3 length: 15 residues. DNA of the CDR3: TGTGCCAGCAGGACCCGAGGGACGGGTAACTATGGCTACACCTTC. Translated: CASRTRGTGNYGYTF.

The genes are TRBV6-4 and TRBJ2-1; D possibly corresponds to TRBD1 (5 bases). V was shortened by 10 bases and J by 6 bases, with 16 bases between the two germline ends. Per the germline V gene, CDR1 is MRHNA and CDR2 is SNTAGT. The CDR3 has 13 residues. The CDR3 sequence is CATAKTVSNEQFF. The DNA of the CDR3 is TGTGCCACCGCTAAGACAGTTTCCAATGAGCAGTTCTTC.

The V call is TRBV30, the J call TRBJ2-5; D could derive from TRBD1 or TRBD2 (11 bases each). The germline gives CDR1 GTSNPN, CDR2 SVGIG (reference sequence). The CDR3 covers 16 residues. The V end was cut by 3 bases, the J end by 3 bases, with 20 bases between. The CDR3 nucleotides read TGTGCCTGGAGCGGGACAGGGGGACTAGCGGAAGAGACCCAGTACTTC. Protein: CAWSGTGGLAEETQYF. The full variable domain, in which reference TRBV30 and TRBJ2-5 provide the parts outside the CDR3, is SQTIHQWPATLVQPVGSPLSLECTVEGTSNPNLYWYRQAAGRGLQLLFYSVGIGQISSEVPQNLSASRPQDRQFILSSKKLLLSDSGFYLCAWSGTGGLAEETQYFGPGTRLLVL.

The chain combines TRBV19 with TRBJ1-1, with TRBD1 as a possible D gene (5 bases). Germline CDR1 and CDR2: LNHDA and SQIVND (reference sequence). V lost 3 bases to trimming and J lost 5 bases, with 7 bases between them. The CDR3 spans 12 residues. The DNA of the CDR3 is TGTGCCAGTAGTATGGGGGAAACTGAAGCTTTCTTT. It is translated as CASSMGETEAFF.

The V and J genes are TRBV10-3 and TRBJ1-5, with 8 bases matching TRBD1. In germline, CDR1 is ENHRY, CDR2 SYGVKD. With V trimmed by 3 bases and J by 7 bases, 2 bases remained unmatched. CDR3 length: 13 amino acids. The CDR3 bases are TGTGCCATCAGTGAAGGACAGGGCCAGCCCCAGCATTTT. Translating it yields CAISEGQGQPQHF.

This chain links TRBV11-1 with TRBJ2-1, with 11 bases identical to TRBD2. The V gene's germline CDR1 is SGHAT and CDR2 FQDESV (reference sequence). V lost 7 bases and J lost 5; bases outside the gene matches: 10. The CDR3 is 16 amino acids. The CDR3 protein is CASNVPGLAGHNEQFF. The CDR3 DNA is TGTGCCAGCAACGTTCCCGGACTAGCGGGTCACAATGAGCAGTTCTTC.

The J gene is TRBJ2-1, the V gene TRBV7-3; D perhaps matches TRBD2 (5 bases). The ends were cut back, 5 bases at V and 15 bases at J, with 23 bases in the middle. Germline V gene data show CDR1 as SGHTA and CDR2 as FQGTGA. The CDR3 consists of 14 residues. CDR3 in amino acids: CASSPGLGEQSTFF. The CDR3 DNA reads TGTGCCAGCAGCCCAGGACTGGGAGAGCAATCGACGTTCTTC.